The rows below give T cell receptor beta chains drawn from one sample of a study of CD8 T cells in Susac syndrome. From the immunoSEQ multiplex PCR reads, TCRdb called clonotypes with MiXCR, one entry per CDR3 protein. The data hold fewer than 150,000 distinct CDR3 sequences, with about 95% observed a single time. Sequenced: CD4+ T cells from PBMCs. The receptors stem from a human donor in good health. Both conserved end residues are part of each CDR3. D genes are given only for firm matches. Clone size is given for some rows only: seen once, a few or many times, or a class if the clone is expanded.

clone size	V gene	CDR3 length	D gene	J gene	CDR3 protein	CDR3 DNA
-	TRBV5-1	15	-	TRBJ2-4	CASSYRDVTKNIQYF	TGCGCCAGCAGCTACCGGGACGTTACCAAAAACATTCAGTACTTC
-	TRBV7-8	16	TRBD1	TRBJ2-1	CASSPLVPGQGNEQFF	TGTGCCAGCAGCCCACTTGTCCCGGGACAGGGAAATGAGCAGTTCTTC
-	TRBV7-2	15	-	TRBJ2-7	CASSLGAGNIYEQYF	TGTGCCAGCAGCTTAGGGGCGGGAAACATCTACGAGCAGTACTTC
-	TRBV5-6	13	TRBD2	TRBJ2-7	CASTWGRVGEQYF	TGTGCCAGCACCTGGGGGAGGGTCGGCGAGCAGTACTTC
-	TRBV19	14	TRBD2	TRBJ2-3	CATSTSGRTDTQYF	TGTGCCACCTCCACTAGCGGGAGGACAGATACGCAGTATTTT
-	TRBV15	18	-	TRBJ2-3	CATSRESPGLVGPDTQYF	TGTGCCACCAGCAGAGAATCTCCAGGGCTAGTCGGGCCAGATACGCAGTATTTT
-	TRBV28	15	TRBD2	TRBJ2-2	CASSPRGRATGELFF	TGTGCCAGCAGTCCCCGCGGGAGGGCCACCGGGGAGCTGTTTTTT
-	TRBV2	12	-	TRBJ2-3	CASSGTGDTQYF	TGTGCCAGCAGTGGAACTGGGGATACGCAGTATTTT
once	TRBV28	13	-	TRBJ1-1	CASRTPGSTEAFF	TGTGCCAGCAGAACCCCAGGGAGCACTGAAGCTTTCTTT
-	TRBV5-6	14	-	TRBJ2-7	CASSFRDRAYEQYF	TGTGCCAGCAGCTTTCGAGATAGGGCTTACGAGCAGTACTTC
-	TRBV27	15	-	TRBJ2-7	CASSSSAGTGTEQYF	-
once	TRBV3-1	14	-	TRBJ2-3	CASSQGLSTDTQYF	TGTGCCAGCAGCCAGGGACTTAGCACAGATACGCAGTATTTT
once	TRBV3-1	11	-	TRBJ1-2	CASHSYYGYTF	TGTGCCAGCCATTCATACTATGGCTACACCTTC
once	TRBV19	15	-	TRBJ2-1	CASSIGLQGRSEQFF	TGTGCCAGTAGTATCGGACTACAGGGAAGGAGTGAGCAGTTCTTC
-	TRBV27	17	TRBD2	TRBJ2-1	CASSLQSLAGERNEQFF	TGTGCCAGCAGTTTACAATCACTAGCGGGAGAGCGGAATGAGCAGTTCTTC
-	TRBV11-1	14	-	TRBJ2-7	CASSLSGTVYEQYF	TGTGCCAGCAGCTTATCCGGGACGGTCTACGAGCAGTACTTC
-	TRBV6-5	14	-	TRBJ1-1	CASRAGGMDTEAFF	TGTGCCAGCCGGGCGGGGGGCATGGACACTGAAGCTTTCTTT
-	TRBV27	15	TRBD1	TRBJ1-4	CASSSFQGAREKLFF	TGTGCCAGCAGTTCGTTCCAGGGGGCTAGGGAAAAACTGTTTTTT
-	TRBV30	15	-	TRBJ2-2	CAWSVLAGRHGELFF	TGTGCCTGGAGTGTACTGGCGGGCCGACACGGGGAGCTGTTTTTT
once	TRBV7-2	15	-	TRBJ2-1	CASSLGLPTYNEQFF	TGTGCCAGCAGCTTAGGACTACCTACCTACAATGAGCAGTTCTTC
-	TRBV18	14	-	TRBJ2-4	CASSPLDTKNIQYF	TGTGCCAGCTCACCACTAGACACCAAAAACATTCAGTACTTC
-	TRBV18	18	-	TRBJ2-7	CASSPRGQSFLGGDEQYF	TGTGCCAGCTCACCCCGGGGACAGTCCTTTCTCGGGGGCGACGAGCAGTACTTC
-	TRBV5-4	15	-	TRBJ2-3	CASSLAGSAADTQYF	TGTGCCAGCAGTTTGGCGGGATCTGCTGCAGATACGCAGTATTTT
-	TRBV29-1	14	TRBD1	TRBJ2-1	CSVEYGQGVGEQFF	TGCAGCGTTGAATACGGTCAGGGGGTCGGCGAGCAGTTCTTC
-	TRBV7-2	12	-	TRBJ2-2	CASSAVAGELFF	TGTGCCAGCAGCGCAGTCGCCGGGGAGCTGTTTTTT
once	TRBV4-1	16	TRBD1	TRBJ1-5	CASSQGGTGRNQPQHF	TGCGCCAGCAGCCAGGGGGGGACAGGGCGCAATCAGCCCCAGCATTTT
-	TRBV7-2	14	-	TRBJ2-7	CASSLGVRTYEQYF	TGTGCCAGCAGCTTAGGGGTCAGAACCTACGAGCAGTACTTC